This is a list of T cell receptor beta chains from one sample in a study of T cells in Graves' hyperthyroidism and ophthalmopathy. TCRdb redid the calling of the multiplex PCR reads with MiXCR, one entry per CDR3 protein. The sample has 600,000 or so distinct CDR3 sequences; around 15% are singletons. Source material: blood. The receptor source for this set is a woman in her 30s with Graves' hyperthyroidism. The CDR3 runs from the conserved cysteine through the conserved F or W. Fields, in order: V gene, J gene, D gene, clone size, CDR3 protein, CDR3 DNA. The D gene is left open where the match is weak. The listing skips clone size in some rows; elsewhere it reads once, few, many or a size class.

V gene: TRBV29-1; J gene: TRBJ1-1; D gene: TRBD1; clone size: many; CDR3 protein: CSVAGGRTEAFF; CDR3 DNA: TGCAGCGTTGCAGGGGGCAGGACTGAAGCTTTCTTT
V gene: TRBV5-1; J gene: TRBJ2-1; D gene: TRBD2; clone size: many; CDR3 protein: CASSGGDLRDEQFF; CDR3 DNA: TGCGCCAGCAGCGGGGGGGACCTAAGAGATGAGCAGTTCTTC
V gene: TRBV9; J gene: TRBJ2-7; D gene: -; clone size: -; CDR3 protein: CASSVGIGGYEQYF; CDR3 DNA: TGTGCCAGCAGCGTAGGGATCGGGGGCTACGAGCAGTACTTC
V gene: TRBV11-2; J gene: TRBJ1-1; D gene: -; clone size: -; CDR3 protein: CASSLISEATEAFF; CDR3 DNA: TGTGCCAGCAGCCTCATATCGGAGGCCACTGAAGCTTTCTTT
V gene: TRBV7-9; J gene: TRBJ2-1; D gene: TRBD1; clone size: many; CDR3 protein: CASSLRQGPLNEQFF; CDR3 DNA: TGTGCCAGCAGCTTGAGACAGGGGCCTTTAAATGAGCAGTTCTTC
V gene: TRBV5-1; J gene: TRBJ2-1; D gene: TRBD2; clone size: few; CDR3 protein: CASSLPSPSGSSYNEQFF; CDR3 DNA: TGCGCCAGCAGCTTGCCCTCCCCTAGCGGGAGCTCCTACAATGAGCAGTTCTTC
V gene: TRBV20-1; J gene: TRBJ2-7; D gene: -; clone size: few; CDR3 protein: CSARDKSEQYF; CDR3 DNA: TGCAGTGCTAGAGATAAAAGCGAGCAGTACTTC
V gene: TRBV14; J gene: TRBJ2-1; D gene: TRBD1; clone size: -; CDR3 protein: CASRPGGVTYNEQFF; CDR3 DNA: TGTGCCAGCAGACCAGGGGGCGTTACCTACAATGAGCAGTTCTTC
V gene: TRBV18; J gene: TRBJ1-1; D gene: -; clone size: many; CDR3 protein: CASSPSLVEGEAFF; CDR3 DNA: TGTGCCAGCTCACCATCATTAGTCGAGGGAGAAGCTTTCTTT
V gene: TRBV6-1; J gene: TRBJ1-6; D gene: -; clone size: few; CDR3 protein: CASIWEEGSYNSPLHF; CDR3 DNA: TGTGCCAGCATCTGGGAGGAGGGCTCCTATAATTCACCCCTCCACTTT
V gene: TRBV7-2; J gene: TRBJ1-5; D gene: -; clone size: few; CDR3 protein: CASSPPGGLSNQPQHF; CDR3 DNA: TGTGCCAGCAGCCCCCCTGGGGGGTTGAGCAATCAGCCCCAGCATTTT
V gene: TRBV28; J gene: TRBJ1-1; D gene: -; clone size: many; CDR3 protein: CASSFKALQGWNTEAFF; CDR3 DNA: TGTGCCAGCAGTTTTAAAGCCCTCCAGGGATGGAACACTGAAGCTTTCTTT
V gene: TRBV20-1; J gene: TRBJ2-7; D gene: TRBD2; clone size: -; CDR3 protein: CSACRLAGVYEQYF; CDR3 DNA: TGCAGTGCTTGTAGACTAGCGGGAGTCTACGAGCAGTACTTC
V gene: TRBV28; J gene: TRBJ1-6; D gene: -; clone size: many; CDR3 protein: CASSPAEKNSPLHF; CDR3 DNA: TGTGCCAGCAGCCCGGCTGAGAAAAATTCACCCCTCCACTTT
V gene: TRBV7-6; J gene: TRBJ1-2; D gene: -; clone size: -; CDR3 protein: CASSPLPVNYGYTF; CDR3 DNA: TGTGCCAGCAGCCCACTGCCGGTTAACTATGGCTACACCTTC
V gene: TRBV3-1; J gene: TRBJ2-1; D gene: TRBD2; clone size: -; CDR3 protein: CASSQDYSGRTPYNEQFF; CDR3 DNA: TGTGCCAGCAGCCAAGATTACAGCGGGAGAACCCCCTACAATGAGCAGTTCTTC
V gene: TRBV28; J gene: TRBJ1-1; D gene: -; clone size: -; CDR3 protein: CASSSAALSNTEAFF; CDR3 DNA: TGTGCCAGCAGTTCGGCCGCACTATCGAACACTGAAGCTTTCTTT
V gene: TRBV7-2; J gene: TRBJ2-1; D gene: -; clone size: many; CDR3 protein: CASSLYTGFDEQFF; CDR3 DNA: TGTGCCAGCAGCTTATACACGGGTTTTGATGAGCAGTTCTTC
V gene: TRBV6-1; J gene: TRBJ2-1; D gene: TRBD2; clone size: -; CDR3 protein: CASSVETSGAYNEQFF; CDR3 DNA: TGTGCCAGCAGTGTGGAGACTAGCGGAGCCTACAATGAGCAGTTCTTC
V gene: TRBV10-2; J gene: TRBJ2-7; D gene: TRBD2; clone size: many; CDR3 protein: CASSEATSASSYEQYF; CDR3 DNA: TGCGCCAGCAGTGAGGCCACTAGCGCGAGCTCCTACGAGCAGTACTTC
V gene: TRBV19; J gene: TRBJ2-1; D gene: TRBD2; clone size: -; CDR3 protein: CASSTGLLVEQFF; CDR3 DNA: TGTGCCAGTAGTACGGGACTATTGGTTGAGCAGTTCTTC
V gene: TRBV7-3; J gene: TRBJ2-1; D gene: -; clone size: few; CDR3 protein: CASSQLGLTEQFF; CDR3 DNA: TGTGCCAGCAGCCAACTAGGTTTGACTGAGCAGTTCTTC